This T cell receptor (beta chain) is from a study of human T cells and chemical hapten exposure (dated by TCRdb to the early 2020s). For the study in its entirety: Libraries were pooled for sequencing, and variation in per-sample TCR yields was attributed mainly to small differences in library volumes within the pool. This study followed changes in the peripheral blood TCR repertoire in vivo during primary and secondary sensitization of alopecia patients to the hapten diphenylcyclopropenone (DPC). Each blood RNA sample was used to sequence both TCR alpha and TCR beta chains. The study at large found these results: After repeated subsampling, changes were observed in the strength of the expansion versus patch-test correlation and in the threshold at which the correlation became significant. DPC sensitization did not change how many TCRs were above 1 in 1000 frequency, and no evidence was found of alterations in global repertoire structure.

The sample's time point, from its label and the paper: healthy volunteer bleed at 6 weeks. Unfractionated whole blood was collected in Tempus Blood RNA tubes, and total RNA was extracted from that blood. Four or five healthy volunteers served as TCR sequencing controls and were bled at day 0, 2 weeks and 6 weeks. This clonotype was seen repeatedly, ten times or more. What this receptor recognizes is not known. Base qualities are missing; no much larger clone stands one base away. Library construction relied on RACE. Sequencing took place on a NextSeq 500. During library preparation, unique molecular identifiers were attached to individual cDNA molecules so that TCRs could be counted quantitatively and reproducibly. The study's own analysis went as follows. Samples had a median of roughly 100,000 TCRs, with a range from roughly 20,000 to 690,600. V, J and CDR3 annotation of the TCR reads was carried out using the Decombinator software suite. Every sample was subsampled to the same number of TCRs (28,000) for the PS versus PT1 abundance plots. TCRs were defined as expanded if absent before sensitization and observed at least eight times at the 2-week time point. Using fastp trimming at Q25 and MiXCR clonotype assembly, TCRdb reanalyzed the public sequencing data and kept in-frame beta chains. Rows merge per CDR3 protein into single entries with the most common DNA and genes. TCRdb, not the authors, supplied the V and J calls. Recorded for this sample are approximately 79,000 distinct CDR3 sequences; about 8.6% of them occurred a single time. Approximately 1.4% of the sample comes from the top ten.

Trimming takes 4 bases from V and 6 bases from J, and the germline ends sit 13 bases apart. In the germline V gene, CDR1 corresponds to SGHRS and CDR2 to YFSETQ. There are 13 amino acids in the CDR3, from cysteine to phenylalanine inclusive. Of all the DNA, just the CDR3 is kept, 39 bases in frame from base 1. Sequencing was done on a sample of whole blood. This clonotype was obtained from a male donor in good health. Some clones in this sample may be carry-over from other donors' samples. In this chain, TRBV5-1 is recombined with TRBJ1-1; too little of a D gene remains to name it. The CDR3: CASSLSGTPEAFF. The DNA sequence is as follows: TGCGCCAGCAGCCTATCAGGTACCCCTGAAGCTTTCTTT. Here the CDR3 is joined to the reference TRBV5-1 and TRBJ1-1 genes, and the full variable domain is: KAGVTQTPRYLIKTRGQQVTLSCSPISGHRSVSWYQQTPGQGLQFLFEYFSETQRNKGNFPGRFSGRQFSNSRSEMNVSTLELGDSALYLCASSLSGTPEAFFGQGTRLTVV.